One sample yielded the 32 T cell receptor beta chains listed below, sequenced in a study of CD8 T cells in ankylosing spondylitis. Study findings and constraints: A TCR beta motif made of 7 to 9 highly homologous variants seemed typical of ankylosing spondylitis blood.

Antigen specificity for these receptors is unknown. TCRdb independently ran MiXCR on the 5' RACE reads; one entry per CDR3 protein. The profile covers under 450,000 distinct CDR3 sequences, with approximately 17% appearing a single time and approximately 1% taken by the ten largest. The material sequenced was blood, either unsorted or a sorted T cell fraction (not recorded which). The origin of the receptors is a male donor with ankylosing spondylitis.

This clonotype was observed a few times. J is TRBJ2-1 and V is TRBV18; 8 bases line up with TRBD1. The CDR3 length is 17 residues. The V gene's germline CDR1 is KGHSH and CDR2 LQKENI. With 4 bases clipped from V and 0 bases from J, the junction kept 8 bases outside the gene matches. The CDR3 coding sequence is TGTGCCAGCTCACTCGGACAGGGAGAGGGCTCCTACAATGAGCAGTTCTTC. Translation: CASSLGQGEGSYNEQFF.

The gene calls are TRBV9 and TRBJ2-1, with 9 positions matching TRBD1. V gave up 0 bases and J gave up 5 bases; unmatched junction bases: 6. CDR1 and CDR2 (germline): SGDLS, YYNGEE. This CDR3 is 16 amino acids long. CDR3 sequence (DNA): TGTGCCAGCAGCGTAGGGCCGACAGGGGGGAACAATGAGCAGTTCTTC. Translated, it gives CASSVGPTGGNNEQFF.

The V gene is TRBV29-1, the J gene TRBJ2-5, with a possible D match to TRBD2 (6 bases). Germline loops: CDR1 SQVTM, CDR2 ANQGSEA. The CDR3 has 13 amino acids. The V end was cut by 4 bases, the J end by 2 bases, with 11 bases between. CDR3 nucleotides: TGCAGCGTTGCCCGGGACTTTCAAGAGACCCAGTACTTC. Protein product: CSVARDFQETQYF.

This clonotype was found a few times. J is TRBJ1-2 and V is TRBV29-1, with D tentatively TRBD1 (5 bases). Germline CDR1 is SQVTM and CDR2 is ANQGSEA. With 7 bases removed from V and 6 bases from J, the gap between germline ends came to 12 bases. The CDR3 consists of 11 residues. The CDR3 coding sequence is TGCAGCGCCAAAAGGGGAGATGGCTACACCTTC. The encoded protein is CSAKRGDGYTF. Combining the CDR3 with reference TRBV29-1 and TRBJ1-2 gives the whole variable domain SAVISQKPSRDICQRGTSLTIQCQVDSQVTMMFWYRQQPGQSLTLIATANQGSEATYESGFVIDKFPISRPNLTFSTLTVSNMSPEDSSIYLCSAKRGDGYTFGSGTRLTVV.

This clonotype has a handful of counts. The CDR3 is CASSPSQGSNQPQHF. As DNA, the CDR3 is TGTGCCAGCAGCCCCTCTCAGGGGAGCAATCAGCCCCAGCATTTT. The rearrangement joins TRBV7-6 to TRBJ1-5; TRBD1 is a possible D gene (6 bases). Germline-derived CDR1 and CDR2 are SGHVS and FNYEAQ. Trimming removed 5 bases from V and 1 base from J, with 12 bases in between. The CDR3 sequence is 15 residues long. Combining the CDR3 with reference TRBV7-6 and TRBJ1-5 gives the whole variable domain GAGVSQSPRYKVTKRGQDVALRCDPISGHVSLYWYRQALGQGPEFLTYFNYEAQQDKSGLPNDRFSAERPEGSISTLTIQRTEQRDSAMYRCASSPSQGSNQPQHFGDGTRLSIL.

This clonotype was counted at least ten times. The genes are TRBV10-3 and TRBJ2-3; 7 nucleotides line up with TRBD2. Germline assignment: CDR1 ENHRY and CDR2 SYGVKD. There are 12 residues in the CDR3. The V gene end was trimmed by 11 bases and the J gene end by 5 bases; junction bases not matched to a gene: 7. CDR3 residues: CAVGGNGDTQYF. The CDR3 bases are TGTGCCGTGGGAGGGAACGGAGATACGCAGTATTTT.

This chain uses TRBV18 with TRBJ1-1, with D maybe TRBD1 (6 bases). V lost 4 bases, J lost 4 bases, and 13 bases lay in between. CDR1 is KGHSH, CDR2 LQKENI, per germline. The CDR3 contains 14 residues. The CDR3 here is CASSLRDTLTEAFF. The CDR3 bases are TGTGCCAGCTCACTCCGGGACACCCTCACTGAAGCTTTCTTT.

CDR3 amino acids: CASTPGQENTEAFF. In nucleotides, the CDR3 is TGTGCCAGCACTCCGGGACAGGAGAACACTGAAGCTTTCTTT. The chain is built from TRBV6-1 and TRBJ1-1; 8 nucleotides line up with TRBD1. V was pared by 7 bases and J by 1 base, with 5 bases of the junction left unmatched. This CDR3 region has 14 residues. Germline V lookup: CDR1 MNHNS, CDR2 SASEGT.

A few counts support this clonotype. The chain employs TRBV20-1 and TRBJ2-7; a weak D match, TRBD1 (6 bases). This CDR3 contains 14 residues. Germline V gene lookup returns CDR1 DFQATT and CDR2 SNEGSKA (reference sequence). Trimming stripped 6 bases from V and 7 bases from J, with 22 bases between. CDR3 in DNA: TGCAGTGCAGTCACCGGGACAACGGCCCGGGAGCAGTACTTC. Its protein is CSAVTGTTAREQYF.

This chain uses TRBV20-1 with TRBJ2-7; D assignment may be TRBD1 or TRBD2 (5 bases each). V dropped 5 bases and J dropped 1 base, with 15 bases sitting between them. Germline CDR1 is DFQATT and CDR2 is SNEGSKA (reference sequence). CDR3 length: 14 amino acids. The CDR3 loop reads CSAAPGPPSYEQYF. The CDR3 coding sequence is TGCAGTGCTGCCCCGGGACCCCCGTCCTACGAGCAGTACTTC.

This clonotype was recorded a few times. J is TRBJ2-5 and V is TRBV6-1; D is perhaps TRBD1 or TRBD2 (6 bases each). Trimming removed 7 bases at V and 4 bases at J, with 22 bases between. Germline V gene sequence: CDR1 MNHNS, CDR2 SASEGT. The CDR3 has 16 residues. The CDR3 spells CASTEGGLWKGETQYF. The DNA of the CDR3 is TGTGCCAGCACCGAAGGGGGGTTGTGGAAAGGAGAGACCCAGTACTTC.

The V gene is TRBV12-3 or TRBV12-4, the J gene TRBJ2-3; TRBD2 aligns across 13 bases. CDR3 length: 17 residues. The V segment lost 0 bases and the J segment 2 bases; nucleotides outside the gene matches: 2. The CDR3 loop is CASSLAGTSGDTDTQYF. The CDR3 DNA is TGTGCCAGCAGTTTAGCCGGGACTAGCGGGGACACAGATACGCAGTATTTT.

This clonotype was counted only a few times. CDR3 bases: TGTGCCAGCAGTTACCCGACAGGGGTCCCCGGTTCAATCGAAGGGAACACTGAAGCTTTCTTT. This translates into CASSYPTGVPGSIEGNTEAFF. J is TRBJ1-1 and V is TRBV6-2 or TRBV6-3, with TRBD1 matching 8 bases. The CDR3 runs to 21 residues. Germline loops: CDR1 MNHEY, CDR2 SVGEGT. The V gene end was trimmed by 2 bases and the J gene end by 1 base; junction bases not matched to a gene: 21.

This clonotype occurred many times. The V and J genes are TRBV20-1 and TRBJ1-2; D not certain. Trimming shortened V by 6 bases and J by 5 bases, and 22 bases separated the two germline ends. Germline CDR1 DFQATT, CDR2 SNEGSKA (reference sequence). This CDR3 comprises 15 residues. This chain's CDR3 is CSAGSRRIGKYGYTF. In nucleotides, the CDR3 is TGCAGTGCCGGGTCTAGAAGGATTGGGAAGTATGGCTACACCTTC.

This clonotype occurred a few times. This rearrangement joins TRBV7-8 to TRBJ1-5; 7 nucleotides match TRBD1. Trimming at V came to 5 bases and at J to 9 bases, leaving 10 bases not matched to a gene. Germline values: CDR1 SGHVS, CDR2 FQNEAQ. CDR3 length equals 14 residues. The CDR3 region is CASSPHPPGGPQHF. DNA of the CDR3: TGTGCCAGCAGCCCCCACCCCCCAGGGGGGCCCCAGCATTTT.

The gene calls are TRBV5-5 and TRBJ2-1; D not resolved. V was cut by 1 base and J by 2 bases, with 16 bases left in between. Germline CDR1 SGHKS, CDR2 YYEKEE (reference sequence). The CDR3 contains 17 residues. CDR3 protein: CASSLWKVGFTYNEQFF. As DNA, the CDR3 is TGTGCCAGCAGCTTGTGGAAGGTGGGATTTACCTACAATGAGCAGTTCTTC.

This clonotype has more than one count but fewer than ten. This rearrangement joins TRBV6-2 or TRBV6-3 to TRBJ2-1, with D hard to call. V lost 5 bases and J 6 bases, leaving 8 bases between the germline ends. This CDR3 comprises 12 residues. Germline CDR1 MNHEY, CDR2 SVGEGT. The CDR3 is CASSRNTNEQFF. The DNA for the CDR3 is TGTGCCAGCAGTCGAAACACCAATGAGCAGTTCTTC.

In this sample, this clonotype turned up a few times. Here the CDR3 DNA reads TGTGCCAGCAGCTTTAGGGTAGGCAATGAGCAGTTCTTC. Translation gives CASSFRVGNEQFF. This rearrangement joins TRBV7-8 to TRBJ2-1; D remains unclear. V was pared by 3 bases and J by 6 bases, with 9 bases between. The CDR3 consists of 13 residues. Per germline, CDR1 SGHVS and CDR2 FQNEAQ.

This clonotype has just a few counts. This chain uses TRBV12-3 or TRBV12-4 with TRBJ1-1; D remains ambiguous. CDR3 length: 15 amino acids. V dropped 5 bases and J dropped 4 bases, with 17 bases sitting between them. The CDR3 coding sequence is TGTGCCAGCAGTCCTCAGCTCCTAGATGGCACTGAAGCTTTCTTT. Translated: CASSPQLLDGTEAFF.

The chain couples TRBV27 to TRBJ2-5; 11 bases are shared with TRBD2. CDR3 length: 16 amino acids. The germline CDR1 and CDR2 sequences are MNHEY and SMNVEV (reference sequence). J was trimmed by 5 bases and V by 4 bases; bases with no gene match: 9. CDR3 region: CASSSRLAGLKETQYF. The CDR3 DNA reads TGTGCCAGCAGTTCCCGACTAGCGGGATTAAAGGAGACCCAGTACTTC.

The chain uses TRBV29-1 and TRBJ2-5, with D unresolved. This CDR3 region has 12 residues. Trimming took 2 bases from V and 4 from J, leaving 8 bases between them. Germline V gene lookup returns CDR1 SQVTM and CDR2 ANQGSEA. CDR3: CSVENGVETQYF. The DNA of the CDR3 is TGCAGCGTTGAAAATGGGGTAGAGACCCAGTACTTC.

The V and J genes are TRBV4-1 and TRBJ1-1; 8 bases fit TRBD1. V shed 4 bases, J shed 3 bases, and the junction held 4 bases outside the gene matches. Germline V gene sequence: CDR1 MGHRA, CDR2 YSYEKL. The CDR3 totals 14 residues. Here the CDR3 reads CASSRTGGDTEAFF. The CDR3 DNA reads TGCGCCAGCAGCCGTACAGGGGGAGACACTGAAGCTTTCTTT.

The chain uses TRBV12-3 or TRBV12-4 and TRBJ2-5; unclear D gene. Between the trimmed V and J ends, which lost 3 bases and 2 bases, there was a span of 10 bases. This CDR3 contains 14 residues. The CDR3 DNA reads as TGTGCCAGCAGTTTGAACGAGAAACAAGAGACCCAGTACTTC. Encoded protein: CASSLNEKQETQYF.

This clonotype has more than one count but fewer than ten. The chain recombines TRBV12-3 or TRBV12-4 with TRBJ2-7, with TRBD1 as a possible D gene (6 bases). V lost 5 bases and J 0 bases, leaving 17 bases between the germline ends. The CDR3 runs 16 residues. CDR3 DNA sequence: TGTGCCAGCAGTCGCTTCGACAGGCGCAGCTCCTACGAGCAGTACTTC. Translating gives CASSRFDRRSSYEQYF.

This clonotype was counted only a few times. The chain couples TRBV28 to TRBJ2-7; D is unclear. The germline V and J ends were trimmed by 6 bases and 8 bases, with 11 bases remaining between them. CDR1 is MDHEN, CDR2 SYDVKM, per germline. This CDR3 is built from 11 residues. CDR3 bases: TGTGCCAGCAGAGACCCGCCAAAGCAGTACTTC. Encoded protein: CASRDPPKQYF.

J is TRBJ1-2 and V is TRBV12-3 or TRBV12-4; D is unclear. Trimming took off 5 bases at V and 3 bases at J, with 4 bases between the two ends. CDR3 length equals 11 residues. CDR3 DNA: TGTGCCAGCAGTAAGGACTATGGCTACACCTTC. This sequence encodes CASSKDYGYTF.

This clonotype was observed a few times. The rearrangement joins TRBV4-1 to TRBJ1-2, with D uncertain. The V and J ends lost 1 base and 4 bases respectively, with 13 bases between them. This CDR3 has 15 residues. In germline, CDR1 is MGHRA, CDR2 YSYEKL. The CDR3 loop is CASSQVEGLGYGYTF. CDR3 nucleotide sequence: TGCGCCAGCAGCCAAGTTGAAGGGCTTGGCTATGGCTACACCTTC.

This clonotype appeared a few times. The chain joins TRBV5-1 to TRBJ2-1; 7 bases fit TRBD2. Germline lookup yields CDR1 SGHRS and CDR2 YFSETQ. Losses at the gene ends were 0 bases for V and 6 bases for J; bases not matched to a gene: 6. The CDR3 covers 15 residues. This chain's CDR3 is CASSLVGTKVNEQFF. CDR3 bases: TGCGCCAGCAGCTTGGTGGGGACTAAGGTCAATGAGCAGTTCTTC.

Only a few counts were recorded for this clonotype. This chain links TRBV7-8 with TRBJ2-3, with D possibly called TRBD1 or TRBD2 (5 bases each). CDR1 is SGHVS, CDR2 FQNEAQ, per germline. Trimming left V 4 bases short and J 4 bases short, with 24 bases between. The CDR3 is 18 amino acids. The CDR3 bases are TGTGCCAGCAGCTCTAGCTGGGGCGGCGCAACGGCGGCAGATACGCAGTATTTT. Encoded protein: CASSSSWGGATAADTQYF.

The sample holds a few counts of this clonotype. V is TRBV5-1 and J is TRBJ2-3; D perhaps matches TRBD2 (5 bases). CDR3 length: 14 amino acids. V shed 2 bases and J shed 2 bases, with 9 bases lying between them. CDR1 SGHRS and CDR2 YFSETQ come from the germline V gene. CDR3 nucleotide sequence: TGCGCCAGCAGCTTAACGGACTCCACAGATACGCAGTATTTT. Residues: CASSLTDSTDTQYF.

This chain connects TRBV9 to TRBJ2-7; 7 bases fit TRBD1. Germline V gene data show CDR1 as SGDLS and CDR2 as YYNGEE. V dropped 4 bases and J dropped 9; count of bases not matched to a gene: 13. CDR3 length equals 14 residues. The CDR3 sequence: CASSPRQGRSGQYF. CDR3 coding DNA: TGTGCCAGCAGCCCCAGACAGGGTAGGTCCGGGCAGTACTTC.

The chain joins TRBV29-1 to TRBJ2-3; no clear D gene. V shed 7 bases and J shed 6 bases, with 11 bases lying between them. CDR1 is SQVTM, CDR2 ANQGSEA, per germline. This CDR3 comprises 11 residues. The CDR3 region is CSASHRDTQYF. CDR3 in DNA: TGCAGCGCCTCACACCGGGATACGCAGTATTTT.